This TCR beta chain stems from a study of beta chain features in type 1 diabetes (dated by TCRdb to the late 2010s). About the full investigation: Patients and healthy donors did not differ in mean age, gender distribution, total cell number or subset yield. A total of 100 million to 110 million sorted cells were examined across all samples, and a strong correlation was observed between cell number per subset and RNA yield. The study compared TCRB repertoires of sorted circulating CD4+ T cell subsets between recently diagnosed type 1 diabetes patients and matched healthy donors. Regulatory and stem cell-like memory subsets were obtained from only 8 patients and about 8 healthy donors, while naive and central memory subsets were obtained from all 30 or so donors. The paper's findings and limits, for the study overall: Because cDNA rather than genomic DNA was sequenced, highly expressing activated cells could have been over-represented, although no difference in activation and CD3 levels was found between groups. A moderate but significant shortening of TCRB CDR3 length was observed in type 1 diabetes patients in all four CD4+ subsets. At VDJ recombination sites, patients with type 1 diabetes made fewer insertions and deleted more nucleotides, a pattern implying thymic rearrangement abnormalities. PCR may preferentially amplify shorter templates, but because patient and control samples were amplified and corrected together, any resulting skew would affect both groups equally. Because the HLA sub-analyses included only small numbers of individuals, any influence of HLA type on TCRB rearrangement was left unresolved. The naive, central memory and regulatory TCRB repertoires appeared to resemble one another more closely among patients than among healthy donors.

About this clone: The specificity of this receptor is unknown. No qualities accompany the bases; no much larger clone lies one base away.

From each donor, a single peripheral blood sample of approximately 120 mL on average was drawn into heparinised tubes. Using a panel that included CD45RO, CCR7, CD25, CD127, CD95 and CD27, naive, central memory, regulatory and stem cell-like memory CD4+ T cells were sorted on a BD FACSAria II. Every sorted population had a purity above 95%. PBMCs were separated immediately by Lymphoprep density gradient centrifugation and were stained directly, without being cultured. Samples were stained and sorted in pairs, with one healthy donor and one patient per experiment, so that batch effects were minimized. Deletion took 6 bases off V and 4 bases off J, with a span of 15 bases between the germline ends. CDR1 SNHLY and CDR2 FYNNEI were looked up in the germline V gene. From its cysteine to its phenylalanine, the CDR3 spans 14 amino acids. The read is trimmed to its CDR3 DNA, 42 bases read in frame from base 1.

The High Capacity cDNA Reverse Transcription Kit was used to reverse transcribe all of the isolated RNA, meaning that expressed TCRB transcripts were what got sequenced. Survey-depth immunoSEQ sequencing was performed on stem cell-like memory T cell samples, with an average of roughly 1 million total reads per sample. Sorted cells were lysed in RLT buffer and RNA was extracted with DNase-treated RNeasy Micro or Mini kits, depending on cell number. Each cell subset was processed on its own to prevent cross-contamination, while patient and healthy donor samples were processed together. The immunoSEQ multiplex PCR was used to amplify TCRB sequences from cDNA, yielding 87-bp fragments that span the CDR3 region. Amplicons were sequenced on the Illumina HiSeq platform. The authors' pipeline ran thus. Synthetic template baselines were used to correct PCR bias computationally, reads within Hamming distance 2 were collapsed, and singletons that could not be merged were discarded. Reads were aligned against IMGT to assign V, D and J genes, CDR3 length and insertions or deletions at six rearrangement sites. Clonotype counts were normalized to sorted cell number within each subset before computing true diversity and Gini coefficients with the tcR R package. The overlap coefficient, calculated on TCRB nucleotide sequences, was used to measure repertoire sharing. The table comes from immuneACCESS by way of TCRdb, which keeps in-frame sequences with V and J called. Part of the clones is missing from these tables; in studies checked, under half for an unresolved V gene and the rest for unknown reasons. From that table come the V and J calls and clone size; the DNA was used to work out D and trimming. The table for this sample lists under 90,000 clones; 25% to 35% of them were counted only once. About 0.42% of the sample is taken by the ten largest.

This clonotype originated in a woman in her late teens or twenties in good health. The sequence is built from TRBV2 and TRBJ2-5; the D gene is perhaps TRBD2, on 6 matching bases. The sample was stem cell memory CD4+ T cells from blood. This specimen's cell subset or site label, per the study, means: stem cell-like memory CD4+ T cells. The bases are TGTGCCAGCAGGCCGCCTACAGCGGGAGAGACCCAGTACTTC. It specifies CASRPPTAGETQYF. Here the CDR3 is joined to the reference TRBV2 and TRBJ2-5 genes, and the full variable domain is: EPEVTQTPSHQVTQMGQEVILRCVPISNHLYFYWYRQILGQKVEFLVSFYNNEISEKSEIFDDQFSVERPDGSNFTLKIRSTKLEDSAMYFCASRPPTAGETQYFGPGTRLLVL.